A selection of T cell receptor beta chains follows, all from one sample in a study of lymphopenia after photon versus proton radiotherapy. TCRdb's copy holds only in-frame clones and misses some; the assay was immunoSEQ multiplex PCR. This repertoire shows roughly 150,000 clones, 70% to 90% found once; its top ten account for 4% to 5%. Here the sequenced sample was peripheral blood, taken from a patient treated with photon-based radiotherapy. The receptors were gathered from a man in his fifties with gastric cancer. Both conserved end residues are part of each CDR3. The order of the fields is V gene, clone size, J gene, D gene, CDR3 DNA, CDR3 protein. A D gene is named only where the DNA matches it firmly. Clone size appears in some rows only: once, few, many, or a class for an expanded clone.

V: TRBV28
size: -
J: TRBJ2-4
D: -
DNA: TGTGCCAGCAGTCTCAGGGGCACCAAAAACATTCAGTACTTC
CDR3: CASSLRGTKNIQYF

V: TRBV5-1
size: -
J: TRBJ1-1
D: TRBD1
DNA: TGCGCCAGCAGCTTGCAGACAGGGGGTAACACTGAAGCTTTCTTT
CDR3: CASSLQTGGNTEAFF

V: TRBV18
size: -
J: TRBJ2-7
D: -
DNA: TGTGCCAGCTCGGAGGGACTGAACTACGAGCAGTACTTC
CDR3: CASSEGLNYEQYF

V: TRBV7-2
size: -
J: TRBJ1-1
D: -
DNA: TGTGCCAGCAGCTTATACCGGATGAACACTGAAGCTTTCTTT
CDR3: CASSLYRMNTEAFF

V: TRBV7-9
size: -
J: TRBJ1-2
D: TRBD1
DNA: TGTGCCAGCAGCCCTCGACAGGGAAACTATGGCTACACCTTC
CDR3: CASSPRQGNYGYTF

V: TRBV18
size: once
J: TRBJ2-2
D: TRBD1
DNA: TGTGCCAGCTCGTTAGGACAGGGTGCCGACACCGGGGAGCTGTTTTTT
CDR3: CASSLGQGADTGELFF

V: TRBV29-1
size: once
J: TRBJ2-7
D: TRBD2
DNA: TGCAGCGTTGGACTAGCGGGGTCCTACGAGCAGTACTTC
CDR3: CSVGLAGSYEQYF

V: TRBV28
size: -
J: TRBJ1-5
D: -
DNA: TGTGCCAGCAGTTCAGGTTGGGGCAATCAGCCCCAGCATTTT
CDR3: CASSSGWGNQPQHF

V: TRBV29-1
size: -
J: TRBJ1-1
D: -
DNA: TGCAGCGTTAAGGACTATGAAGCTTTCTTT
CDR3: CSVKDYEAFF

V: TRBV28
size: -
J: TRBJ1-5
D: TRBD1
DNA: TGTGCCAGCAGTTTCTTTCCGGGACAGGGGACCAATCAGCCCCAGCATTTT
CDR3: CASSFFPGQGTNQPQHF

V: TRBV7-2
size: -
J: TRBJ2-6
D: -
DNA: TGTGCCAGCAGCACCGACTCGAGGGGAGGGGCCAACGTCCTGACTTTC
CDR3: CASSTDSRGGANVLTF

V: TRBV7-2
size: -
J: TRBJ1-2
D: TRBD1
DNA: TGTGCCAGCACCATGGACAGGAGATATGGCTACACCTTC
CDR3: CASTMDRRYGYTF

V: TRBV5-4
size: -
J: TRBJ1-3
D: -
DNA: TGTGCCAGCAGCTTGCAGGGTTCTGGAAACACCATATATTTT
CDR3: CASSLQGSGNTIYF

V: TRBV28
size: -
J: TRBJ1-2
D: -
DNA: TGTGCCAGCAGCTCCCCTCGGGGTGGCTACACCTTC
CDR3: CASSSPRGGYTF

V: TRBV7-2
size: -
J: TRBJ2-5
D: -
DNA: TGTGCCAGCAGCCTAGGGCGGACACGAGAGACCCAGTACTTC
CDR3: CASSLGRTRETQYF

V: TRBV27
size: -
J: TRBJ2-6
D: TRBD1
DNA: TGTGCCAGCAGTTTGAGACAGACAGGGGAGAGGATCTCTGGGGCCAACGTCCTGACTTTC
CDR3: CASSLRQTGERISGANVLTF

V: TRBV7-3
size: -
J: TRBJ2-2
D: -
DNA: TGTGCCAGCAGCTCCTCTAACACCGGGGAGCTGTTTTTT
CDR3: CASSSSNTGELFF

V: TRBV14
size: few
J: TRBJ2-6
D: -
DNA: TGTGCCAGCAGCCACAGGGGCTCTGGGGCCAACGTCCTGACTTTC
CDR3: CASSHRGSGANVLTF

V: TRBV6-5
size: -
J: TRBJ1-4
D: -
DNA: TGTGCCAGCAGTTACACGGCAGGTAGTGAAAAACTGTTTTTT
CDR3: CASSYTAGSEKLFF

V: TRBV5-1
size: -
J: TRBJ1-3
D: TRBD1
DNA: TGCGCCAGCAGCTTGGGCGGACAGGGTTACTCTGGAAACACCATATATTTT
CDR3: CASSLGGQGYSGNTIYF

V: TRBV11-2
size: -
J: TRBJ1-5
D: -
DNA: TGTGCCAGCAGCCTCCAAGGAAATCAGCCCCAGCATTTT
CDR3: CASSLQGNQPQHF

V: TRBV28
size: -
J: TRBJ1-5
D: -
DNA: TGTGCCAGCAGTTTTCCTCGGGCCCTAGGATTCAATCAGCCCCAGCATTTT
CDR3: CASSFPRALGFNQPQHF

V: TRBV11-2
size: few
J: TRBJ2-5
D: -
DNA: TGTGCCAGCAGCTTAGGGTGGAGCGCCCAAGAGACCCAGTACTTC
CDR3: CASSLGWSAQETQYF

V: TRBV19
size: -
J: TRBJ2-7
D: TRBD1
DNA: TGTGCCAGTAGTAAAGGACAGGGGAATTTCCCCTACGAGCAGTACTTC
CDR3: CASSKGQGNFPYEQYF

V: TRBV9
size: -
J: TRBJ2-7
D: TRBD1
DNA: TGTGCCAGCAGCGCGTCAATAGGACAGGGGGAGGCCGAGCAATACTTC
CDR3: CASSASIGQGEAEQYF

V: TRBV6-6
size: -
J: TRBJ1-1
D: -
DNA: TGTGCCAGCTTAGGGGACACTGAAGCTTTCTTT
CDR3: CASLGDTEAFF

V: TRBV19
size: once
J: TRBJ1-4
D: -
DNA: TGTGCCAGTACCCGGCAGGGCGGGATCGTAACTAATGAAAAACTGTTTTTT
CDR3: CASTRQGGIVTNEKLFF

V: TRBV14
size: -
J: TRBJ2-2
D: TRBD1
DNA: TGTGCCAGCAGCCACCAACGACAGGGTGGCACCGGGGAGCTGTTTTTT
CDR3: CASSHQRQGGTGELFF

V: TRBV11-3
size: -
J: TRBJ2-1
D: TRBD1
DNA: TGTGCCAGCAGCCGTGGACAGGGTAGTTCCCACAATGAGCAGTTCTTC
CDR3: CASSRGQGSSHNEQFF

V: TRBV29-1
size: -
J: TRBJ1-2
D: TRBD1
DNA: TGCAGCGTTCCCCATTGGACAGGGAGTTATGGCTACACCTTC
CDR3: CSVPHWTGSYGYTF

V: TRBV25-1
size: -
J: TRBJ2-2
D: -
DNA: TGTGCCAGCAGGGACTTTAGGGGAGGGGAGCTGTTTTTT
CDR3: CASRDFRGGELFF

V: TRBV7-9
size: once
J: TRBJ1-1
D: -
DNA: TGTGCCAGCAGCTTAAAGGCTATCGACACTGAAGCTTTCTTT
CDR3: CASSLKAIDTEAFF

V: TRBV29-1
size: -
J: TRBJ2-7
D: TRBD2
DNA: TGCAGCGTCCTGACTAGCGGGAGCACCTACGAGCAGTACTTC
CDR3: CSVLTSGSTYEQYF

V: TRBV9
size: -
J: TRBJ2-3
D: -
DNA: TGTGCCAGCAGCGTAGTCCCTAGGAGAAGTACAGATACGCAGTATTTT
CDR3: CASSVVPRRSTDTQYF

V: TRBV6-5
size: -
J: TRBJ2-7
D: -
DNA: TGTGCCAGCAGTTACGCTATGGACAGATACGAGCAGTACTTC
CDR3: CASSYAMDRYEQYF

V: TRBV29-1
size: -
J: TRBJ2-1
D: -
DNA: TGCAGCGTTAAGGTTGGGTGGGGGACCCAAGGTGAGCAGTTCTTC
CDR3: CSVKVGWGTQGEQFF

V: TRBV19
size: -
J: TRBJ1-5
D: -
DNA: TGTGCCAGTAGTATCCAAACCTTAAATCAGCCCCAGCATTTT
CDR3: CASSIQTLNQPQHF

V: TRBV5-1
size: -
J: TRBJ2-1
D: -
DNA: TGCGCCAGCAGCTGGGGATCGCCGGTCAATGAGCAGTTCTTC
CDR3: CASSWGSPVNEQFF

V: TRBV11-2
size: few
J: TRBJ2-7
D: -
DNA: TGTGCCAGCAAAGCAATGGGGGGCCTCTCCTACGAGCAGTACTTC
CDR3: CASKAMGGLSYEQYF

V: TRBV14
size: once
J: TRBJ2-1
D: -
DNA: TGTGCCAGCAGCCTCGGGAGAACCCCCTCCTACAATGAGCAGTTCTTC
CDR3: CASSLGRTPSYNEQFF

V: TRBV7-9
size: -
J: TRBJ2-5
D: TRBD1
DNA: TGTGCCAGCAGCTTAACGACAGGGAACCAAGAGACCCAGTACTTC
CDR3: CASSLTTGNQETQYF

V: TRBV29-1
size: -
J: TRBJ1-2
D: -
DNA: TGCAGCGGTGACGGGCCAGGGGAAGGCTACACCTTC
CDR3: CSGDGPGEGYTF

V: TRBV7-9
size: -
J: TRBJ2-3
D: TRBD1
DNA: TGTGCCAGCAGCCCGGACAGGGGAGGATCGGATACGCAGTATTTT
CDR3: CASSPDRGGSDTQYF

V: TRBV6-4
size: -
J: TRBJ2-6
D: -
DNA: TGTGCCAGCAGTGACTCGTACAGGTTTTCTGGGGCCAACGTCCTGACTTTC
CDR3: CASSDSYRFSGANVLTF

V: TRBV27
size: -
J: TRBJ1-3
D: -
DNA: TGTGCCAGCAGTTTATCTGGTCGGTCCTTGGGGGGAAACACCATATATTTT
CDR3: CASSLSGRSLGGNTIYF

V: TRBV29-1
size: -
J: TRBJ2-7
D: -
DNA: TGCAGCGGTCGGGACACTCAGACCTACGAGCAGTACTTC
CDR3: CSGRDTQTYEQYF

V: TRBV7-9
size: many
J: TRBJ1-1
D: TRBD1
DNA: TGTGCCAGCACCGGGACAGGGGGCGGTTCATACACTGAAGCTTTCTTT
CDR3: CASTGTGGGSYTEAFF

V: TRBV27
size: -
J: TRBJ2-7
D: -
DNA: TGTGCCAGCAGACCAGGACAGCAACCAACCTACGAGCAGTACTTC
CDR3: CASRPGQQPTYEQYF

V: TRBV7-2
size: -
J: TRBJ1-2
D: TRBD1
DNA: TGTGCCAGCAGCATCTTATCACCGGGACAGGGTGGCTACACCTTC
CDR3: CASSILSPGQGGYTF

V: TRBV5-1
size: -
J: TRBJ2-2
D: -
DNA: TGCGCCAGCAGCCTGTCGGGAAGGGTGAACACCGGGGAGCTGTTTTTT
CDR3: CASSLSGRVNTGELFF

V: TRBV6-6
size: once
J: TRBJ2-2
D: -
DNA: TGTGCCAGCAGATTTGGGGGAGACACCGGGGAGCTGTTTTTT
CDR3: CASRFGGDTGELFF

V: TRBV29-1
size: -
J: TRBJ1-4
D: -
DNA: TGCAGCTTGCTTTTTGGGGAGCCAACTAATGAAAAACTGTTTTTT
CDR3: CSLLFGEPTNEKLFF

V: TRBV25-1
size: -
J: TRBJ1-6
D: TRBD1
DNA: TGTGCCAGCAGCTTAACAGGGGGTGATTCACCCCTCCACTTT
CDR3: CASSLTGGDSPLHF

V: TRBV27
size: once
J: TRBJ2-7
D: -
DNA: TGTGCCAGCAGTTTCGGGAACAGCATCGACGAGCAGTACTTC
CDR3: CASSFGNSIDEQYF

V: TRBV15
size: -
J: TRBJ2-7
D: -
DNA: TGTGCCACCAGCAGAGAGTGGGACTCGGTAGGCGAGCAGTACTTC
CDR3: CATSREWDSVGEQYF